This is a list of T cell receptor beta chains from one sample in a study of Ad26.COV2.S vaccination and SARS-CoV-2 variants. The protocol was immunoSEQ multiplex PCR, while the TCRdb copy is restricted to in-frame clones and leaves out a portion. The data hold about 350,000 clones, with approximately 90% observed a single time. The sample in question was peripheral blood, obtained in a trial of Ad26.COV2.S vaccine versus placebo. These receptors were obtained from a person between 18 and 59 years old who received the Ad26.COV2.S COVID-19 vaccine or a placebo. Each CDR3 is given with its conserved first and last residue. Fields, in order: D gene, J gene, V gene, CDR3 DNA, CDR3 protein. The D gene is left open where the match is weak.

D: NA
J: TRBJ1-6
V: TRBV28
DNA: TGTGCCAGCACCCCCCCCCGGGCAGGGATGAGTAGAAGACCCCTCCACTTT
CDR3: CASTPPRAGMSRRPLHF

D: NA
J: TRBJ2-5
V: TRBV30
DNA: TGTGCCTGGAGTGCGAGGGTGTGGGAGACCCAGTACTTC
CDR3: CAWSARVWETQYF

D: TRBD2
J: TRBJ2-3
V: TRBV9
DNA: TGTGCCAGCAGCGTAGTGGCAGCGGGGGGTACAGATACGCAGTATTTT
CDR3: CASSVVAAGGTDTQYF

D: TRBD2
J: TRBJ2-3
V: TRBV3-1/TRBV3-2
DNA: TGTGCCAGCAGCGCCGGGGGGGGAACTAGCACAGATACGCAGTATTTT
CDR3: CASSAGGGTSTDTQYF

D: NA
J: TRBJ2-7
V: TRBV28
DNA: TGTGCCAGCAGTTCCGAGTGGAACGAGCAGTACTTC
CDR3: CASSSEWNEQYF

D: TRBD1
J: TRBJ2-7
V: TRBV7-9
DNA: TGTGCCAGCAGGGGTGGTCCATTTACAGGGGGCTTCCTTTACGAGCAGTACTTC
CDR3: CASRGGPFTGGFLYEQYF

D: TRBD1
J: TRBJ1-1
V: TRBV3-1/TRBV3-2
DNA: TGTGCCAGCAGCCTCCGGACAGGGAGATTGGACACTGAAGCTTTCTTT
CDR3: CASSLRTGRLDTEAFF

D: NA
J: TRBJ2-5
V: TRBV19
DNA: TGTGCCAGTAGTGCCCGCCAAGAGACCCAGTACTTC
CDR3: CASSARQETQYF

D: TRBD1
J: TRBJ1-3
V: TRBV18
DNA: TGTGCCAGCTCACCACCGGAGGGGGCGGTTGACACCATATATTTT
CDR3: CASSPPEGAVDTIYF

D: TRBD1
J: TRBJ2-2
V: TRBV10-3
DNA: TGTGCCATCAGTAAAGACAGGGGTCACACCGGGGAGCTGTTTTTT
CDR3: CAISKDRGHTGELFF

D: TRBD1
J: TRBJ2-7
V: TRBV19
DNA: TGTGCCAGTAGTATATCTCAGGGGGCGAAAGAGCAGTACTTC
CDR3: CASSISQGAKEQYF

D: TRBD2
J: TRBJ2-7
V: TRBV5-4
DNA: TGTGCCAGCAGCTCCCCTAGCGGGGGGTCCTACGAGCAGTACTTC
CDR3: CASSSPSGGSYEQYF

D: TRBD1
J: TRBJ2-2
V: TRBV29-1
DNA: TGCAGCGCCCGGAGGGACAGGGTAACCGGGGAGCTGTTTTTT
CDR3: CSARRDRVTGELFF

D: NA
J: TRBJ1-2
V: TRBV9
DNA: TGTGCCAGCAGCAAATCAGGGGATTTGCTGTTATATGGCTACACCTTC
CDR3: CASSKSGDLLLYGYTF

D: NA
J: TRBJ1-5
V: TRBV21-1
DNA: TGTGCCAGCAGGAAAAAAGGGGACGGAAGGGCCCCGTCCTATAGCAATCAGCCCCAGCATTTT
CDR3: CASRKKGDGRAPSYSNQPQHF

D: TRBD1
J: TRBJ2-4
V: TRBV19
DNA: TGTGCCAGTAATCAACCGGACAGGGGGCCAAGAGCCAAAAACATTCAGTACTTC
CDR3: CASNQPDRGPRAKNIQYF

D: NA
J: TRBJ1-2
V: TRBV7-2
DNA: TGTGCCAGCAGCGACATGGTCCGGGTGGGCGGCTACACCTTC
CDR3: CASSDMVRVGGYTF